This TCR beta chain was recovered during a study of control samples from healthy donors and cancer patients. Germline CDR1 reads MNHEY; CDR2 reads SMNVEV (reference sequence). The CDR3 is made up of 14 amino acids. V lost 4 bases and J 1 base, leaving 10 bases between the germline ends. This clone has a handful of counts. Assay used: immunoSEQ multiplex PCR; TCRdb lists only in-frame clones, some missing. The table lists around 100,000 clones, about 88% of them singletons. This clonotype was sampled from a woman between 45 and 60 years old in good health. The chain recombines TRBV27 with TRBJ1-1; D might be TRBD1 (5 bases). Sequencing was carried out using blood. This CDR3 reads CASSWWGSNTEAFF. As DNA, the CDR3 is TGTGCCAGCAGTTGGTGGGGGTCGAACACTGAAGCTTTCTTT.